The T cell receptor beta chain under discussion was sequenced for a study of blood T cell repertoires in COVID-19. Overall study: Sites across the United States, Italy and Spain contributed samples from acute and convalescent COVID-19. Nucleic acid was either cDNA or gDNA, and it came from T cells, B-cell-depleted T cells, or PBMCs.

The junction had 9 bases not matched to a gene; V was cut back by 8 bases and J by 6 bases. Germline V gene data show CDR1 as MNHEY and CDR2 as SVGAGI. The CDR3 covers 14 residues. As processed by the authors: Reference gene primer amplification gave nucleated cell count estimates. Repertoires were generated with immunoSEQ multiplex PCR, while TCRdb's copy carries only in-frame clones and drops some. The V and J calls and clone size were taken over from that table, and D and trimming were inferred from the DNA. Among fewer than 200,000 clones listed, about 88% were seen once. The rearrangement links TRBV6-5 to TRBJ2-7; 11 nucleotides agree with TRBD1. The TCR was taken from a man between 40 and 49 years old with active or convalescent COVID-19. The source material was peripheral blood. In nucleotides, the CDR3 is TGTGCCAGCGGCCGGGACAGGGGGAGGCGCGAGCAGTACTTC. Translating it yields CASGRDRGRREQYF.